These 26 T cell receptor beta chains share one sample of origin, sequenced in a study of a mutant IDH1 vaccine in newly diagnosed glioma. The time point here: week 5, during vaccination. Each dose delivered 300 ug of mutant IDH1 20-mer peptide subcutaneously with imiquimod. No cognate antigen is known for these TCRs. TCRdb's copy holds only in-frame clones and misses some; the assay was immunoSEQ multiplex PCR. The sample records about 83,000 clones, roughly 91% being singletons. Sequencing used PBMCs, obtained from a glioma patient whose treatment included an IDH1 peptide vaccine. The origin of the receptors is a woman in her fifties or sixties with glioma.

The chain recombines TRBV28 with TRBJ2-7, with D perhaps TRBD2 (6 bases). In germline, CDR1 is MDHEN, CDR2 SYDVKM. The V end lost 8 bases, the J end lost 2 bases, and 13 bases lay between the germline ends. The CDR3 totals 13 residues. CDR3 protein: CASLSSDAYEQYF. The CDR3 nucleotides are TGTGCCAGCCTCTCTAGCGACGCCTACGAGCAGTACTTC.

This chain uses TRBV11-2 with TRBJ2-7; no clear D gene. V lost 4 bases to trimming and J lost 4 bases, with 8 bases between them. CDR1 and CDR2 (germline): SGHAT, FQNNGV. The CDR3 loop spans 12 amino acids. CDR3 coding DNA: TGTGCCAGCAGCTCCTACCGTTACGAGCAGTACTTC. This codes for CASSSYRYEQYF.

J is TRBJ2-1 and V is TRBV7-8; the D is unclear. Between the trimmed V and J ends, which lost 5 bases and 3 bases, there was a span of 23 bases. The CDR3 contains 18 residues. Germline V gene data show CDR1 as SGHVS and CDR2 as FQNEAQ. The CDR3 protein is CASSTPPTRRTSYNEQFF. The DNA for the CDR3 is TGTGCCAGCAGCACCCCCCCGACGCGGAGAACGAGCTACAATGAGCAGTTCTTC.

As DNA, the CDR3 is TGCGCCACCAGGGGACACTCCTACAATGAGCAGTTCTTC. This translates into CATRGHSYNEQFF. The J gene is TRBJ2-1, the V gene TRBV10-1; TRBD1 is a possible D gene (6 bases). This CDR3 is 13 amino acids long. CDR1 and CDR2 from the germline V gene are WNHNN and SYGVQD (reference sequence). V dropped 10 bases and J dropped 0 bases, with 10 bases sitting between them.

V is TRBV30 and J is TRBJ2-2; no firm D call. V lost 1 base to trimming and J lost 6 bases, with 12 bases between them. The length of the CDR3 is 14 residues. Germline V lookup: CDR1 GTSNPN, CDR2 SVGIG (reference sequence). In nucleotides, the CDR3 is TGTGCCTGGAGTGCGGTATACCGGGCCGGGGAGCTGTTTTTT. Translating gives CAWSAVYRAGELFF. The variable domain in full, completed from reference TRBV30 and TRBJ2-2, reads SQTIHQWPATLVQPVGSPLSLECTVEGTSNPNLYWYRQAAGRGLQLLFYSVGIGQISSEVPQNLSASRPQDRQFILSSKKLLLSDSGFYLCAWSAVYRAGELFFGEGSRLTVL.

The gene calls are TRBV4-2 and TRBJ2-1, with 9 bases matching TRBD2. The CDR3 is 17 residues long. V trimming: 0 bases; J trimming: 4 bases; junction bases outside the gene matches: 7. Germline CDR1 LGHNA, CDR2 YNFKEQ. The CDR3 is CASSQDPTSGLYNEQFF. The CDR3 nucleotides are TGTGCCAGCAGCCAAGATCCAACTAGCGGGCTGTACAATGAGCAGTTCTTC.

The chain is built from TRBV7-9 and TRBJ1-2; D gene ambiguous. Trimming took 5 bases from V and 3 from J, leaving 4 bases between them. Per germline, CDR1 SEHNR and CDR2 FQNEAQ (reference sequence). This CDR3 is built from 11 residues. In DNA form, the CDR3 reads TGTGCCAGCAGCGTACACTATGGCTACACCTTC. Translated, it gives CASSVHYGYTF.

The genes are TRBV5-1 and TRBJ2-1, with D hard to call. Germline loops: CDR1 SGHRS, CDR2 YFSETQ. CDR3 length: 14 residues. V was clipped by 4 bases and J by 6 bases, with 14 bases between them. In nucleotides, the CDR3 is TGCGCCAGCAGCGCCGTCCTAGGAGTCAATGAGCAGTTCTTC. This translates into CASSAVLGVNEQFF. The full variable domain, rest sourced from reference TRBV5-1 and TRBJ2-1, is KAGVTQTPRYLIKTRGQQVTLSCSPISGHRSVSWYQQTPGQGLQFLFEYFSETQRNKGNFPGRFSGRQFSNSRSEMNVSTLELGDSALYLCASSAVLGVNEQFFGPGTRLTVL.

The chain recombines TRBV12-2 with TRBJ2-3; the table's D call TRBD2 went unverified against the DNA. TRBV12-2 represents a pseudogene. The CDR3 is 15 residues long. Written as DNA, the CDR3 is TGTGCAAGTCGCTTGGAGGAGGAAGGCACAGATACGCAGTATTTT. Its protein product is CASRLEEEGTDTQYF.

V usage is TRBV5-6 and J usage is TRBJ2-3, with TRBD2 identical over 9 bases. Per the germline V gene, CDR1 is SGHDT and CDR2 is YYEEEE. CDR3 length equals 16 residues. The junction had 7 bases not matched to a gene; V was cut back by 4 bases and J by 1 base. The CDR3 loop reads CASSRFSGSGTDTQYF. DNA of the CDR3: TGTGCCAGCAGCCGATTTAGCGGGAGTGGCACAGATACGCAGTATTTT.

This clone showed up just once. The V gene is TRBV6-5, the J gene TRBJ1-5; D gene unclear. The CDR3 is 12 amino acids. The V gene lost 4 bases and the J gene lost 3 bases, with 4 bases spanning the gap. CDR1 is MNHEY and CDR2 is SVGAGI in the germline V gene. The CDR3 region has the DNA TGTGCCAGCAGTTCTACCAATCAGCCCCAGCATTTT. This encodes CASSSTNQPQHF.

The chain employs TRBV7-9 and TRBJ1-1; D is possibly TRBD1 (5 bases). This CDR3 comprises 17 residues. Germline CDR1 and CDR2: SEHNR and FQNEAQ (reference sequence). V was trimmed by 2 bases and J by 0 bases, leaving 16 bases between them. The CDR3 DNA sequence: TGTGCCAGCAGCTTAAAGGGCTGGCGGGGCATGAACACTGAAGCTTTCTTT. It yields the protein CASSLKGWRGMNTEAFF. Variable domain in full (rest from reference TRBV7-9 and TRBJ1-1): DTGVSQNPRHKITKRGQNVTFRCDPISEHNRLYWYRQTLGQGPEFLTYFQNEAQLEKSRLLSDRFSAERPKGSFSTLEIQRTEQGDSAMYLCASSLKGWRGMNTEAFFGQGTRLTVV.

This chain joins TRBV15 and TRBJ2-7; TRBD1 might be the D (5 bases). The V gene's germline CDR1 is LNHNV and CDR2 YYDKDF (reference sequence). V was pared by 6 bases and J by 1 base, with 7 bases between. There are 12 residues in the CDR3. The CDR3 here is CATRDSSYEQYF. Written as DNA, the CDR3 is TGTGCCACCAGAGACAGTTCCTACGAGCAGTACTTC.

The CDR3 region is CASSSLGPHAEAFF. In DNA, the CDR3 is TGTGCCAGCAGTTCCCTGGGACCCCACGCTGAAGCTTTCTTT. This chain joins TRBV11-2 and TRBJ1-1, with D perhaps TRBD1 (5 bases). Germline-derived CDR1 and CDR2 are SGHAT and FQNNGV. The CDR3 is made up of 14 amino acids. Trimming left V 6 bases short and J 6 bases short, with 17 bases between.

J is TRBJ2-3 and V is TRBV2; 10 bases line up with TRBD1. There are 16 residues in the CDR3. Germline CDR1 and CDR2: SNHLY and FYNNEI. The V segment lost 6 bases and the J segment 6 bases; nucleotides outside the gene matches: 12. The CDR3 nucleotides are TGTGCCAGCAGGACAGGGGGCTTGGGCAAGCAGGATACGCAGTATTTT. It translates to CASRTGGLGKQDTQYF.

The chain joins TRBV7-9 to TRBJ2-7; D is unresolved. This CDR3 spans 13 amino acids. The ends were cut back, 11 bases at V and 1 base at J, with 15 bases in the middle. Germline assignment: CDR1 SEHNR and CDR2 FQNEAQ (reference sequence). The CDR3 DNA follows: TGTGCCGCCGGATGGCTGGGGTCCTACGAGCAGTACTTC. This sequence encodes CAAGWLGSYEQYF.

The rearrangement joins TRBV4-1 to TRBJ2-5; D gene ambiguous. CDR3 length: 13 residues. CDR1 and CDR2 (germline): MGHRA, YSYEKL. The V gene lost 0 bases and the J gene lost 4 bases, with 6 bases spanning the gap. CDR3 amino acids: CASSQDTRETQYF. The DNA of the CDR3 is TGCGCCAGCAGCCAAGATACACGAGAGACCCAGTACTTC.

V gene TRBV5-1 combines with J gene TRBJ2-2; D is possibly TRBD1 or TRBD2 (6 bases each). The CDR3 consists of 18 residues. V was pared by 5 bases and J by 0 bases, with 20 bases between. Germline CDR1 and CDR2: SGHRS and YFSETQ. The CDR3 region is CASRLRWGAPPNTGELFF. DNA of the CDR3: TGCGCCAGCAGACTCCGATGGGGGGCGCCCCCGAACACCGGGGAGCTGTTTTTT.

The gene calls are TRBV9 and TRBJ2-2; perhaps TRBD2 as D (6 bases). Looked up from germline, CDR1 is SGDLS and CDR2 is YYNGEE. V lost 7 bases and J lost 0, with 13 bases in between. This CDR3 comprises 15 residues. The CDR3 spells CASQRGEANTGELFF. As DNA, the CDR3 is TGTGCCAGCCAGAGAGGGGAGGCGAACACCGGGGAGCTGTTTTTT. Complete variable domain (other parts from reference TRBV9 and TRBJ2-2): DSGVTQTPKHLITATGQRVTLRCSPRSGDLSVYWYQQSLDQGLQFLIQYYNGEERAKGNILERFSAQQFPDLHSELNLSSLELGDSALYFCASQRGEANTGELFFGEGSRLTVL.

J is TRBJ1-6 and V is TRBV6-5; TRBD1 might be the D (5 bases). Looked up from germline, CDR1 is MNHEY and CDR2 is SVGAGI. The CDR3 has 14 residues. The V end lost 7 bases, the J end lost 4 bases, and 11 bases lay between the germline ends. The CDR3 is CASTPQGYNSPLHF. The CDR3 DNA follows: TGTGCCAGCACGCCCCAGGGTTATAATTCACCCCTCCACTTT.

Only one count was recorded for this clone. J is TRBJ1-1 and V is TRBV11-3, with D unclear. The CDR3 is 13 residues long. Germline V CDR1 and CDR2: SGHNT, YENEEA. Between the trimmed V and J ends, which lost 1 base and 3 bases, there was a span of 6 bases. This CDR3 is CASSLVGHTEAFF. In nucleotides, the CDR3 is TGTGCCAGCAGCTTAGTGGGCCACACTGAAGCTTTCTTT.

J is TRBJ2-3 and V is TRBV30, with 7 bases that match TRBD2. In germline, CDR1 is GTSNPN, CDR2 SVGIG (reference sequence). CDR3 size: 15 residues. V shed 2 bases and J 3 bases; nucleotides not matched to a gene: 8. CDR3 nucleotide sequence: TGTGCCTGGAGTCCCCCGGCGGGAGTTACAGATACGCAGTATTTT. It is translated as CAWSPPAGVTDTQYF.

The CDR3 sequence is CASSLRTGTDTQYF. CDR3 nucleotide sequence: TGCGCCAGCAGCCTCCGGACAGGCACAGATACGCAGTATTTT. V gene TRBV5-1 combines with J gene TRBJ2-3; TRBD1 is a possible D gene (6 bases). Trimming removed 4 bases at V and 1 base at J, with 10 bases between. CDR1 and CDR2 from the germline V gene are SGHRS and YFSETQ. This CDR3 has 14 amino acids.

V is TRBV7-8 and J is TRBJ2-5; D unclear. Germline CDR1 is SGHVS and CDR2 is FQNEAQ. V was pared by 5 bases and J by 3 bases, with 10 bases between. There are 13 residues in the CDR3. CDR3 coding DNA: TGTGCCAGCAGCCCTCCAAGAGAAGAGACCCAGTACTTC. It specifies CASSPPREETQYF.

This clone showed up just once. V gene TRBV2 combines with J gene TRBJ2-7, with D tentatively TRBD1 or TRBD2 (6 bases each). The CDR3 spans 13 residues. Trimming took off 3 bases at V and 4 bases at J, with 10 bases between the two ends. CDR1 and CDR2 (germline): SNHLY, FYNNEI. CDR3 nucleotide sequence: TGTGCCAGCAGTGACCGGGGGCGATACGAGCAGTACTTC. Its protein is CASSDRGRYEQYF.

This sequence joins TRBV30 and TRBJ2-1; 10 positions agree with TRBD2. After removal of 3 bases from V and 4 bases from J, the junction contained 6 bases not matched to a gene. This CDR3 is built from 15 residues. Germline CDR1 is GTSNPN and CDR2 is SVGIG (reference sequence). The DNA of the CDR3 is TGTGCCTGGAGAAGAGAAGCGGGAGGGTACAATGAGCAGTTCTTC. It yields the protein CAWRREAGGYNEQFF.